These 22 T cell receptor beta chains came from one sample sequenced in a study of post-analysis software for immune sequencing data. Their antigens are not known. Findings and limits, study-wide: When patients were compared with controls, 4 or 5 TRBV segments were more frequent, TRBV5-6, TRBV5-1 and TRBV20-1 among them.

Unique molecular identifiers had been added to the TCR beta cDNA libraries. TCRdb called the PCR reads again in MiXCR, with one record for every CDR3 protein. The sample shows fewer than 900,000 distinct CDR3 sequences, roughly 46% of them seen only once. The source material was blood. The receptors shown here come from a girl aged 5 to 17 with multiple sclerosis.

The CDR3 region has the DNA TGTGCCAGCAGTTACACAATTGGGACCCCCGCTAACTATGGCTACACCTTC. Translated, it gives CASSYTIGTPANYGYTF. The V gene is TRBV12-3 or TRBV12-4, the J gene TRBJ1-2, with a weak D call TRBD1 (5 bases). Trimming pared 4 bases from V and 0 bases from J, leaving 18 bases between. The length of the CDR3 is 17 residues.

The chain employs TRBV28 and TRBJ2-5; D gene ambiguous. This CDR3 is built from 15 residues. Germline CDR1 and CDR2: MDHEN and SYDVKM. Trimming shortened V by 1 base and J by 2 bases, and 11 bases separated the two germline ends. The CDR3 DNA reads TGTGCCAGCAGTTTATTGACCGAGAAGCAAGAGACCCAGTACTTC. Amino acids: CASSLLTEKQETQYF.

This sequence joins TRBV20-1 and TRBJ2-1; 11 bases match TRBD1. J gave up 8 bases and V 3 bases, and 9 bases lay outside the gene matches. The CDR3 loop spans 15 amino acids. Germline CDR1 is DFQATT and CDR2 is SNEGSKA (reference sequence). This CDR3 reads CSASPGTGGRDEQFF. The CDR3 nucleotides read TGCAGTGCTAGCCCCGGGACAGGGGGTAGGGATGAGCAGTTCTTC.

The chain uses TRBV9 and TRBJ2-5, with D perhaps being TRBD1 or TRBD2 (6 bases each). The V end lost 4 bases, the J end lost 4 bases, and 20 bases lay between the germline ends. Germline V gives CDR1 SGDLS, CDR2 YYNGEE. The CDR3 is 16 amino acids. CDR3 nucleotides: TGTGCCAGCAGCCCATTCATTGCCAGGGGAGGAGAGACCCAGTACTTC. As protein: CASSPFIARGGETQYF.

This clonotype was recorded at least ten times. V usage is TRBV7-2 and J usage is TRBJ2-3; 9 nucleotides align to TRBD2. The CDR3 has 15 residues. Germline CDR1 SGHTA, CDR2 FQGNSA. J lost 1 base, V lost 6 bases, and 5 bases had no gene match. This CDR3 is CASSTRTSGTDTQYF. CDR3 coding DNA: TGTGCCAGCAGTACCCGGACTAGCGGCACAGATACGCAGTATTTT.

The chain employs TRBV3-1 and TRBJ2-1, with 11 bases identical to TRBD2. In germline, CDR1 is LGHDT, CDR2 YNNKEL (reference sequence). J lost 6 bases, V lost 5 bases, and 6 bases had no gene match. This CDR3 region has 15 residues. Here the CDR3 reads CASSKLAGAGNEQFF. Written as DNA, the CDR3 is TGTGCCAGCAGCAAACTAGCGGGAGCGGGCAATGAGCAGTTCTTC.

This chain joins TRBV24-1 and TRBJ2-1; 9 bases are shared with TRBD2. Germline loops: CDR1 KGHDR, CDR2 SFDVKD. Trimming at V came to 4 bases and at J to 5 bases, leaving 8 bases not matched to a gene. The CDR3 totals 16 residues. The CDR3 region is CATSEPGLANHNEQFF. The CDR3, as DNA: TGTGCCACCAGTGAACCCGGACTAGCGAACCACAATGAGCAGTTCTTC.

This clonotype was seen a few times. The DNA for the CDR3 is TGTGCCTCCAGGGAGCTAGGGACAGATACGCAGTATTTT. This codes for CASRELGTDTQYF. The rearrangement links TRBV3-1 to TRBJ2-3, with D perhaps given as TRBD1 or TRBD2 (5 bases each). CDR1 and CDR2 (germline): LGHDT, YNNKEL (reference sequence). Trimming shortened V by 11 bases and J by 3 bases, and 15 bases separated the two germline ends. The CDR3 totals 13 residues.

This clonotype was found a few times. The chain recombines TRBV9 with TRBJ2-5; TRBD2 agrees at 10 bases. After removal of 0 bases from V and 5 bases from J, the junction contained 7 bases not matched to a gene. The CDR3 extends over 16 amino acids. Germline V gives CDR1 SGDLS, CDR2 YYNGEE. CDR3 in amino acids: CASSVEASGSGETQYF. In DNA form, the CDR3 reads TGTGCCAGCAGCGTAGAGGCTAGCGGGAGTGGTGAGACCCAGTACTTC.

This chain links TRBV7-2 with TRBJ1-1; 7 bases fit TRBD1. CDR1 and CDR2 (germline): SGHTA, FQGNSA. CDR3 length: 14 residues. Trimming cost V 5 bases and J 3 bases; bases outside gene matches: 6. In DNA, the CDR3 is TGTGCCAGCAGCCCGGGACAGCGAGACACTGAAGCTTTCTTT. Its protein is CASSPGQRDTEAFF.

This clonotype came up a few times. This chain's CDR3 is CASSYSGLWDRGEIQYF. As DNA, the CDR3 is TGTGCCAGCAGTTACTCGGGCTTGTGGGACAGGGGAGAGATCCAGTACTTC. This chain joins TRBV6-5 and TRBJ2-7; 10 bases are a match to TRBD1. V lost 0 bases and J lost 10; bases outside the gene matches: 15. The CDR3 covers 17 residues. Per the germline V gene, CDR1 is MNHEY and CDR2 is SVGAGI.

The chain employs TRBV5-4 and TRBJ2-2, with D unresolved. The germline gives CDR1 SGHNT, CDR2 YYREEE (reference sequence). Trimming stripped 1 base from V and 2 bases from J, with 9 bases between. The CDR3 totals 15 residues. CDR3 nucleotide sequence: TGTGCCAGCAGCTTGAGTGGCTCTAACACCGGGGAGCTGTTTTTT. Translating gives CASSLSGSNTGELFF.

For the CDR3, the DNA is TGCAGCGTTGAAGGTTCCGGGACAGGGGGCTGGAACGAGCAGTACTTC. Protein: CSVEGSGTGGWNEQYF. V usage is TRBV29-1 and J usage is TRBJ2-4; 12 bases match TRBD1. TRBJ2-7 matches the DNA end more closely, so the J call is doubtful. This CDR3 is 16 amino acids long. Looked up from germline, CDR1 is SQVTM and CDR2 is ANQGSEA.

The table lists this clonotype with many counts. V is TRBV5-1 and J is TRBJ2-5, with 7 bases identical to TRBD1. The CDR3 is 14 residues long. Germline CDR1 reads SGHRS; CDR2 reads YFSETQ. V shed 4 bases and J 1 base; nucleotides not matched to a gene: 4. DNA for the CDR3: TGCGCCAGCAGCATAAGGGACAGCCAAGAGACCCAGTACTTC. It specifies CASSIRDSQETQYF.

Comment on this clonotype: Germline is not matched at one junction end, which may reflect a read error. The chain is built from TRBV19 and TRBJ2-4; D could derive from TRBD1 or TRBD2 (5 bases each). The germline CDR1 and CDR2 sequences are LNHDA and SQIVND (reference sequence). The CDR3 consists of 15 residues. CDR3 in DNA: TGTGCCAGTAGTATTTCTCCAGGGAGAGGAGATGGGCAGGACTTC. This sequence encodes CASSISPGRGDGQDF.

This clonotype occurred a few times. J is TRBJ2-5 and V is TRBV7-9; tentatively, D is TRBD1 or TRBD2 (5 bases each). This CDR3 region has 12 residues. The germline V gene encodes CDR1 SEHNR and CDR2 FQNEAQ (reference sequence). V lost 5 bases and J 5 bases, leaving 9 bases between the germline ends. The DNA of the CDR3 is TGTGCCAGCAGCGGGGACCGGGAGACCCAGTACTTC. Protein: CASSGDRETQYF.

The gene calls are TRBV20-1 and TRBJ2-2; a possible D gene is TRBD1 (5 bases). CDR1 DFQATT and CDR2 SNEGSKA come from the germline V gene (reference sequence). V was shortened by 5 bases and J by 4 bases, with 14 bases between the two germline ends. This CDR3 comprises 14 residues. The CDR3 nucleotides are TGCAGTGCTGAAGGGGCGGTTGGCACCGGGGAGCTGTTTTTT. Amino acid sequence: CSAEGAVGTGELFF.

This chain connects TRBV7-2 to TRBJ2-3, with a tentative D call TRBD2 (5 bases). The ends were cut back, 4 bases at V and 0 bases at J, with 14 bases in the middle. Looked up from germline, CDR1 is SGHTA and CDR2 is FQGNSA. CDR3 length equals 16 residues. The CDR3 is CASSSGLAPSTDTQYF. In DNA form, the CDR3 reads TGTGCCAGCAGCTCCGGGCTAGCACCTAGCACAGATACGCAGTATTTT.

The genes are TRBV10-3 and TRBJ2-3; D remains ambiguous. This CDR3 contains 13 residues. V was cut by 3 bases and J by 3 bases, with 7 bases left in between. The germline V gene encodes CDR1 ENHRY and CDR2 SYGVKD. The CDR3 is CAISDGPTDTQYF. The CDR3 DNA follows: TGTGCCATCAGTGATGGTCCTACAGATACGCAGTATTTT.

This clonotype was observed a handful of times. The rearrangement uses TRBV7-9 and TRBJ2-5, with 9 positions matching TRBD2. The CDR3 consists of 15 residues. Germline-derived CDR1 and CDR2 are SEHNR and FQNEAQ (reference sequence). V lost 1 base, J lost 2 bases, and 2 bases stayed unmatched. The CDR3 DNA reads TGTGCCAGCAGCTTAGGACTAGCGGAACAAGAGACCCAGTACTTC. It is translated as CASSLGLAEQETQYF.

A single count supports this clonotype. This sequence joins TRBV29-1 and TRBJ2-1; tentatively, D is TRBD2 (6 bases). The CDR3 is made up of 14 amino acids. V was pared by 1 base and J by 4 bases, with 11 bases between. In germline, CDR1 is SQVTM, CDR2 ANQGSEA. The CDR3 nucleotides read TGCAGCGTTGAAGGGAGGGCCAATTACAATGAGCAGTTCTTC. It encodes CSVEGRANYNEQFF.

This clonotype was seen a few times. The V gene is TRBV20-1, the J gene TRBJ2-3; 9 bases fit TRBD2. The ends lost 6 bases at V and 2 bases at J; junction bases unmatched: 6. The germline CDR1 and CDR2 sequences are DFQATT and SNEGSKA (reference sequence). The length of the CDR3 is 14 residues. The CDR3 nucleotides are TGCAGTGCCACGACTAGCGGATACACAGATACGCAGTATTTT. This codes for CSATTSGYTDTQYF.